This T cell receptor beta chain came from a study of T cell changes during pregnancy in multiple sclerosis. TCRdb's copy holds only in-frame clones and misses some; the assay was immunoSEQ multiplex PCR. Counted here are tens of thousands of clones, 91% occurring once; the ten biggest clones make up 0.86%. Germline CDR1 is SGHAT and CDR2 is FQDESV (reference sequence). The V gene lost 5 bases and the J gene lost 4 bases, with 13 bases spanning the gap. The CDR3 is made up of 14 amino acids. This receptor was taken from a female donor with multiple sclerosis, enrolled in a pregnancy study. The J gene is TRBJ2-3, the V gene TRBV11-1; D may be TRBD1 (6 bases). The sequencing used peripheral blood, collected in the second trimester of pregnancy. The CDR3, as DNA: TGTGCCAGCAGCCGCACCGGACAGTCAGATACGCAGTATTTT. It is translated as CASSRTGQSDTQYF.